This T cell receptor (beta chain) was observed in a study of CD8+CD57+ T cells in acquired aplastic anemia. Overall study: Across the sorted CD4+ and CD8+ cells, DNA amounts averaged roughly 3.5 ug.

Germline values: CDR1 SGDLS, CDR2 YYNGEE. This CDR3 has 15 amino acids. V was shortened by 2 bases and J by 5 bases, with 17 bases between the two germline ends. General study findings and limits: Approximately 30 CD8+ CDR3 sequences were shared between patients and controls.

Patients included in sequencing had previously demonstrated CD8+CD57+ cell expansion by flow cytometry. Severe acquired aplastic anemia was the diagnosis recorded for all patients. For CDR3 and TCR beta VDJ profiling, genomic DNA was the template used. TCRdb called the reads again in MiXCR, with one record for every CDR3 protein. The repertoire holds 450,000 to 550,000 distinct CDR3 sequences, with approximately 33% as singletons. This clonotype came up many times. Its cognate antigen is unknown. Material: sorted CD4+, CD8+, or CD8+CD57+ T cells (not recorded which) from PBMCs. The rearrangement links TRBV9 to TRBJ2-7; a weak D match, TRBD1 (6 bases). This TCR was recovered from a human donor with aplastic anemia. CDR3 bases: TGTGCCAGCAGCGTGATTGCGGACAGCCTCCACGAGCAGTACTTC. Translation: CASSVIADSLHEQYF.